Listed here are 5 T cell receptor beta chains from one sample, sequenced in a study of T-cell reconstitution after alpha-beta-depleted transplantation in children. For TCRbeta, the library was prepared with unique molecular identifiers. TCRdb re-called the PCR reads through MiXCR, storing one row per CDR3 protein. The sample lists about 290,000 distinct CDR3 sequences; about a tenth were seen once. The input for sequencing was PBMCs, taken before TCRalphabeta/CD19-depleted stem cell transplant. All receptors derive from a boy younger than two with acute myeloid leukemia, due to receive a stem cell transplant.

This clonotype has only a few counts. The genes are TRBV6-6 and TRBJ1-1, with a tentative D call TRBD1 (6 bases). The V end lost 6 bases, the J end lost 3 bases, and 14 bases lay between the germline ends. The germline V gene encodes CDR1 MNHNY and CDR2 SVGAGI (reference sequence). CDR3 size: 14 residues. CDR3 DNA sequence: TGTGCCAGCAGGATCGGGGGCGCGTACACTGAAGCTTTCTTT. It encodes CASRIGGAYTEAFF.

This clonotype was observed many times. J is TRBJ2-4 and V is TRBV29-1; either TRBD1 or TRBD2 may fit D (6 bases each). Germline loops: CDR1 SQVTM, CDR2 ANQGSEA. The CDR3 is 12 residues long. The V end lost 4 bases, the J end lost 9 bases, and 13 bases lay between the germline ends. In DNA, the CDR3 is TGCAGCGTTGGGGGGGCTCGTGGCATTCAGTACTTC. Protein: CSVGGARGIQYF.

The CDR3 here is CAISGIGPIGGGSYNEQFF. In nucleotides, the CDR3 is TGTGCCATCAGTGGCATCGGCCCCATCGGGGGAGGGTCCTACAATGAGCAGTTCTTC. This rearrangement joins TRBV10-3 to TRBJ2-1; TRBD2 matches 7 bases. This CDR3 region has 19 residues. From germline, CDR1 is ENHRY and CDR2 SYGVKD. The V and J ends lost 4 bases and 1 base, in that order; junction bases with no gene match: 16.

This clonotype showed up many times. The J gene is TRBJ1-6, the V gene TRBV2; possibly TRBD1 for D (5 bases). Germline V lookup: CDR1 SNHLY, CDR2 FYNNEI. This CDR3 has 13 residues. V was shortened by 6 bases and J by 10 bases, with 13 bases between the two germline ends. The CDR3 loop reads CASRSREGSPLHF. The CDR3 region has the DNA TGTGCCAGCAGGTCCAGGGAAGGATCACCCCTCCACTTT.

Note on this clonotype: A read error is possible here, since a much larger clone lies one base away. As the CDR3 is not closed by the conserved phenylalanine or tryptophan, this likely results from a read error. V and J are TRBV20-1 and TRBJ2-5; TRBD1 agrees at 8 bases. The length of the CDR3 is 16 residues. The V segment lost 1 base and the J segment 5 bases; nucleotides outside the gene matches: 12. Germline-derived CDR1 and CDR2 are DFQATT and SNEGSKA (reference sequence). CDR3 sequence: CSARGVSRGPGETQYC. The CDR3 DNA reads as TGCAGTGCTAGAGGAGTAAGCAGGGGGCCGGGGGAGACCCAGTACTGC.